This T cell receptor beta chain was captured by sequencing in a study of T cell responses to AZD1222 COVID-19 vaccine. Study-wide findings and caveats: Spike-spanning, vaccine-associated CD4 TCRs were dominant at 160-218 and 743-854. It was only 6 or 7 AZD1222 recipients who were seropositive at baseline.

Per the germline V gene, CDR1 is MDHEN and CDR2 is SYDVKM. The length of the CDR3 is 14 residues. The V gene end was trimmed by 4 bases and the J gene end by 6 bases; junction bases not matched to a gene: 9. Here immunoSEQ multiplex PCR was the method, and the copy in TCRdb shows in-frame clones only, minus some. The sample records tens of thousands of clones, around three quarters being singletons. About this clone: Its antigen remains unidentified.

The TCR sequence derives from an adult in good health. The sample here was peripheral blood, taken on day 0 of AZD1222 vaccination. V is TRBV28 and J is TRBJ2-7; 7 bases map to TRBD2. This CDR3 reads CASSSGGRAPEQYF. The CDR3 DNA is TGTGCCAGCAGTTCCGGGGGGAGGGCTCCCGAGCAGTACTTC.